These 20 T cell receptor beta chains came from one sample sequenced in a study of immune evolution from preneoplasia to lung adenocarcinoma. Repertoires were generated with immunoSEQ multiplex PCR, while TCRdb's copy carries only in-frame clones and drops some. The sample lists about 16,000 clones, 86% occurring once. The sequenced sample was FFPE invasive lung adenocarcinoma tissue. The receptors were sampled from a person between 65 and 79 years old with invasive lung adenocarcinoma.

The chain joins TRBV11-2 to TRBJ2-1; 8 nucleotides line up with TRBD2. The V gene end was trimmed by 5 bases and the J gene end by 7 bases; junction bases not matched to a gene: 13. This CDR3 has 16 residues. Germline CDR1 and CDR2: SGHAT and FQNNGV. In nucleotides, the CDR3 is TGTGCCAGCAGCATACTTGAACGGGGGGGCCGGAATGAGCAGTTCTTC. It translates to CASSILERGGRNEQFF.

This clone was picked up one time. The chain employs TRBV2 and TRBJ2-3, with TRBD2 identical over 9 bases. Germline-derived CDR1 and CDR2 are SNHLY and FYNNEI. Losses at the gene ends were 4 bases for V and 4 bases for J; bases not matched to a gene: 6. There are 15 residues in the CDR3. CDR3 sequence reads: CASSVEIAGADTQYF. CDR3 DNA sequence: TGTGCCAGCAGTGTGGAGATAGCGGGAGCAGATACGCAGTATTTT.

This rearrangement joins TRBV2 to TRBJ2-2, with D uncertain. This CDR3 has 14 amino acids. Trimming cost V 1 base and J 4 bases, with 7 bases left between them. From germline, CDR1 is SNHLY and CDR2 FYNNEI. The CDR3 sequence is CASSEGHSTGELFF. CDR3 sequence (DNA): TGTGCCAGCAGTGAAGGACACTCCACCGGGGAGCTGTTTTTT.

This clone appeared once. The CDR3 DNA sequence: TGTGCCAGCAGCCAAGTAGGGAGGAATCAGCCCCAGCATTTT. It codes for CASSQVGRNQPQHF. The chain combines TRBV4-2 with TRBJ1-5, with unresolved D. Germline V lookup: CDR1 LGHNA, CDR2 YNFKEQ. The CDR3 loop spans 14 amino acids. V lost 1 base and J lost 4, with 8 bases in between.

This chain joins TRBV28 and TRBJ2-7; unclear D gene. V lost 5 bases, J lost 3 bases, and 11 bases lay in between. The V gene's germline CDR1 is MDHEN and CDR2 SYDVKM. The CDR3 totals 13 residues. In nucleotides, the CDR3 is TGTGCCAGCAGTCCCCACCTGGGCTACGAGCAGTACTTC. The encoded protein is CASSPHLGYEQYF.

CDR3 loop: CASSLSWGKGSEQFF. The CDR3 region has the DNA TGTGCCAGCAGTTTAAGTTGGGGTAAGGGCAGTGAGCAGTTCTTC. This rearrangement joins TRBV28 to TRBJ2-1; D gene unclear. The germline CDR1 and CDR2 sequences are MDHEN and SYDVKM. This CDR3 is 15 amino acids long. V gave up 2 bases and J gave up 9 bases, with 17 bases separating them. The full variable domain, rest sourced from reference TRBV28 and TRBJ2-1, is DVKVTQSSRYLVKRTGEKVFLECVQDMDHENMFWYRQDPGLGLRLIYFSYDVKMKEKGDIPEGYSVSREKKERFSLILESASTNQTSMYLCASSLSWGKGSEQFFGPGTRLTVL.

In this sample, this clone turned up once. The junction does not match germline at one end; this may be a read error. This same CDR3 is encoded by further DNA sequences in the sample. This chain connects TRBV28 to TRBJ2-3; no clear D. The germline gives CDR1 MDHEN, CDR2 SYDVKM. The CDR3 is 13 amino acids. CDR3 sequence: CASSLGVRNTQYF. DNA of the CDR3: TGTGCCAGCAGTTTAGGGGTCAGGAATACACAGTATTTT.

The chain combines TRBV5-8 with TRBJ1-3, with D unresolved. CDR3 length: 15 residues. Trimming removed 2 bases at V and 0 bases at J, with 9 bases between. Germline lookup yields CDR1 SGHTS and CDR2 YDEGEE. DNA for the CDR3: TGTGCCAGCAGCTTCACCCGGGACTCTGGAAACACCATATATTTT. It codes for CASSFTRDSGNTIYF.

V and J are TRBV27 and TRBJ1-1; 8 positions match TRBD1. Germline values: CDR1 MNHEY, CDR2 SMNVEV (reference sequence). The CDR3 covers 16 residues. V shed 4 bases, J shed 1 base, and the junction held 8 bases outside the gene matches. CDR3 amino acids: CASSSTRGQGNTEAFF. CDR3 coding DNA: TGTGCCAGCAGTTCAACCAGGGGGCAGGGGAACACTGAAGCTTTCTTT.

This clone was seen once. The V call is TRBV6-5, the J call TRBJ2-5; D may be TRBD2 (6 bases). V lost 10 bases and J 3 bases, leaving 18 bases between the germline ends. Germline lookup yields CDR1 MNHEY and CDR2 SVGAGI. There are 14 residues in the CDR3. CDR3: CATSGGIEEETQYF. For the CDR3, the DNA is TGTGCCACCTCCGGCGGGATTGAAGAAGAGACCCAGTACTTC.

CDR3 in amino acids: CASSTYEGVAGELFF. DNA for the CDR3: TGTGCCAGCAGCACTTACGAGGGAGTCGCCGGGGAGCTGTTTTTT. The chain carries TRBV7-3 and TRBJ2-2, with D possibly being TRBD2 (5 bases). V was trimmed by 5 bases and J by 6 bases, leaving 16 bases between them. This CDR3 region has 15 residues. The germline gives CDR1 SGHTA, CDR2 FQGTGA.

The chain combines TRBV28 with TRBJ1-2, with 9 bases fitting TRBD1. Germline V gene lookup returns CDR1 MDHEN and CDR2 SYDVKM. This CDR3 region has 15 residues. Trimming at V came to 4 bases and at J to 4 bases, leaving 7 bases not matched to a gene. This CDR3 reads CASSSTQGAGYGYTF. In nucleotides, the CDR3 is TGTGCCAGCAGTTCCACACAGGGGGCGGGCTATGGCTACACCTTC.

In this sample, this clone turned up a few times. The chain couples TRBV6-1 to TRBJ2-7; D possibly corresponds to TRBD1 (5 bases). Trimming took 4 bases from V and 1 from J, leaving 11 bases between them. The CDR3 contains 14 residues. Germline-derived CDR1 and CDR2 are MNHNS and SASEGT. As DNA, the CDR3 is TGTGCCAGCAGTGTCGACAAGGGGTCCTACGAGCAGTACTTC. The encoded protein is CASSVDKGSYEQYF.

This chain joins TRBV10-2 and TRBJ1-2, with D unclear. CDR1 is WSHSY and CDR2 is SAAADI in the germline V gene. V was pared by 8 bases and J by 4 bases, with 11 bases between. The CDR3 is made up of 12 amino acids. CDR3 sequence (DNA): TGCGCCAGCCGAACGGACGCCTATGGCTACACCTTC. Its protein product is CASRTDAYGYTF.

In this sample, this clone turned up once. The V and J genes are TRBV2 and TRBJ2-7; 7 bases line up with TRBD2. This CDR3 spans 14 amino acids. V lost 8 bases, J lost 2 bases, and 9 bases stayed unmatched. Germline lookup yields CDR1 SNHLY and CDR2 FYNNEI. The CDR3 nucleotides are TGTGCCAGCCGCTGGACGGGGGGAACCTACGAGCAGTACTTC. This sequence encodes CASRWTGGTYEQYF. The full variable domain, in which reference TRBV2 and TRBJ2-7 provide the parts outside the CDR3, is EPEVTQTPSHQVTQMGQEVILRCVPISNHLYFYWYRQILGQKVEFLVSFYNNEISEKSEIFDDQFSVERPDGSNFTLKIRSTKLEDSAMYFCASRWTGGTYEQYFGPGTRLTVT.

The chain combines TRBV19 with TRBJ2-1, with D maybe TRBD1 (7 bases). V gave up 8 bases and J gave up 7 bases, with 27 bases separating them. The length of the CDR3 is 17 residues. Germline V gene lookup returns CDR1 LNHDA and CDR2 SQIVND (reference sequence). CDR3 sequence reads: CASGRRADRVRVNEQFF. In DNA form, the CDR3 reads TGTGCCAGTGGGAGGCGGGCCGACAGGGTAAGAGTGAATGAGCAGTTCTTC. Supplemented by reference TRBV19 and TRBJ2-1, the full variable domain reads DGGITQSPKYLFRKEGQNVTLSCEQNLNHDAMYWYRQDPGQGLRLIYYSQIVNDFQKGDIAEGYSVSREKKESFPLTVTSAQKNPTAFYLCASGRRADRVRVNEQFFGPGTRLTVL.

This clone was observed once. The chain employs TRBV2 and TRBJ2-5; 10 nucleotides match TRBD1. The CDR3 has 15 amino acids. The V gene's germline CDR1 is SNHLY and CDR2 FYNNEI. Losses at the gene ends were 5 bases for V and 4 bases for J; bases not matched to a gene: 7. In nucleotides, the CDR3 is TGTGCCAGCAGTCCGACAGGGGGCTCAGGAGAGACCCAGTACTTC. It yields the protein CASSPTGGSGETQYF.

The V gene is TRBV28, the J gene TRBJ2-7; D is perhaps TRBD2 (5 bases). The CDR3 contains 11 residues. The germline V gene encodes CDR1 MDHEN and CDR2 SYDVKM. V lost 7 bases and J lost 2, with 6 bases in between. The chain's CDR3 is CASKEAYEQYF. The CDR3 DNA reads as TGTGCCAGCAAGGAGGCCTACGAGCAGTACTTC.

J is TRBJ2-7 and V is TRBV27; TRBD2 matches 14 bases. V dropped 3 bases and J dropped 8; count of bases not matched to a gene: 12. Germline lookup yields CDR1 MNHEY and CDR2 SMNVEV (reference sequence). The CDR3 consists of 17 residues. For the CDR3, the DNA is TGTGCCAGCAGTTTCAGGGGCAGGGGACTAGCGGGAGCCCAGCAGTACTTC. Amino acids: CASSFRGRGLAGAQQYF.

The chain recombines TRBV5-5 with TRBJ2-6; D gene ambiguous. From germline, CDR1 is SGHKS and CDR2 YYEKEE (reference sequence). CDR3 size: 15 residues. V lost 4 bases and J 0 bases, leaving 8 bases between the germline ends. The CDR3 coding sequence is TGTGCCAGCAGCACCCCTGCCTCTGGGGCCAACGTCCTGACTTTC. This translates into CASSTPASGANVLTF. The full variable domain, in which reference TRBV5-5 and TRBJ2-6 provide the parts outside the CDR3, is DAGVTQSPTHLIKTRGQQVTLRCSPISGHKSVSWYQQVLGQGPQFIFQYYEKEERGRGNFPDRFSARQFPNYSSELNVNALLLGDSALYLCASSTPASGANVLTFGAGSRLTVL.